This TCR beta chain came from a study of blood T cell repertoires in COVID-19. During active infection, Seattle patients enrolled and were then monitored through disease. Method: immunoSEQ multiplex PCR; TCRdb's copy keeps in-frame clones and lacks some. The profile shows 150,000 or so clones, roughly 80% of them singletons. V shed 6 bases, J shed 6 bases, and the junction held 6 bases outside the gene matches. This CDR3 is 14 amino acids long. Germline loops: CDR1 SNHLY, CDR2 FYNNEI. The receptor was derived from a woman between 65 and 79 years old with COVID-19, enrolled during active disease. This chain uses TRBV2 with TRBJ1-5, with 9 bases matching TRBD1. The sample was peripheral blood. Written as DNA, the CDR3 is TGTGCCAGCAGGCACAGGGGGCTTGGTCAGCCCCAGCATTTT. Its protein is CASRHRGLGQPQHF. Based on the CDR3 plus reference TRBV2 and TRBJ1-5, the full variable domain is EPEVTQTPSHQVTQMGQEVILRCVPISNHLYFYWYRQILGQKVEFLVSFYNNEISEKSEIFDDQFSVERPDGSNFTLKIRSTKLEDSAMYFCASRHRGLGQPQHFGDGTRLSIL.